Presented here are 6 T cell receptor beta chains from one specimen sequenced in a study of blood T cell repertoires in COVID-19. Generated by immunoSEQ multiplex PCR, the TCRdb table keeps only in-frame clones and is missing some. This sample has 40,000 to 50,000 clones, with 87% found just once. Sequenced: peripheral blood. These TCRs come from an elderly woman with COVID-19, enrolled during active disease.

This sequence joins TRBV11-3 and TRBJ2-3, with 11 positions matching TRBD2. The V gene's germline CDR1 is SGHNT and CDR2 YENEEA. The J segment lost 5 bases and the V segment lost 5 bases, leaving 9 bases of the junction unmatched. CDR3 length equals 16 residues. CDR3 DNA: TGTGCCAGCAGCCCACCCCCGGGACTAGCGGAAGATACGCAGTATTTT. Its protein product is CASSPPPGLAEDTQYF.

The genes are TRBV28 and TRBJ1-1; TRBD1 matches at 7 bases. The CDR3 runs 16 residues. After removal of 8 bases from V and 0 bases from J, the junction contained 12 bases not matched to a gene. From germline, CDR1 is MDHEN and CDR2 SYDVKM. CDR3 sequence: CASQPGGGGMNTEAFF. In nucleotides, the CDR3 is TGTGCCAGCCAACCCGGAGGGGGCGGAATGAACACTGAAGCTTTCTTT.

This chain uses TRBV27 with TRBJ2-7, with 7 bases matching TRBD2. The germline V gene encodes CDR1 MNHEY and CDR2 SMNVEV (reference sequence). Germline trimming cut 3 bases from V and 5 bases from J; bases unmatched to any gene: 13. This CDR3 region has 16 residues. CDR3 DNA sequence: TGTGCCAGCAGTTTGGTCAGCGGGGCGAGTTTCCACGAGCAGTACTTC. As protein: CASSLVSGASFHEQYF.

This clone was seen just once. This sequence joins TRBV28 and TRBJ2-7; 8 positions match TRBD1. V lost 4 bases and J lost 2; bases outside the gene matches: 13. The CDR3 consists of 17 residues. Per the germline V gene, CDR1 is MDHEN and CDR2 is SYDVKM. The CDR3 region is CASSSSSIGQGAYEQYF. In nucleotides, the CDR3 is TGTGCCAGCAGTTCAAGTTCTATAGGACAGGGAGCCTACGAGCAGTACTTC.

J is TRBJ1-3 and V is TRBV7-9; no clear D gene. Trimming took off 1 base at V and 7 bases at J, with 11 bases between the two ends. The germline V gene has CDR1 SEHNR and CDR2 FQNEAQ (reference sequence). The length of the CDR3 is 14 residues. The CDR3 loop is CASSLVPNGNTIYF. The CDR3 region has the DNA TGTGCCAGCAGCTTAGTACCAAATGGCAACACCATATATTTT.

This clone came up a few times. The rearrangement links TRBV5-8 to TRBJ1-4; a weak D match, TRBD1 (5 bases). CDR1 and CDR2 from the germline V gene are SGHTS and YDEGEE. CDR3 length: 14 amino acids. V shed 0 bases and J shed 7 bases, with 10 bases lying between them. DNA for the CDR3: TGTGCCAGCAGCTTGGTAGGGGAAGGTGAAAAACTGTTTTTT. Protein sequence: CASSLVGEGEKLFF. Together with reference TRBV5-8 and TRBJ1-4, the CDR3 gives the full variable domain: EAGVTQSPTHLIKTRGQQATLRCSPISGHTSVYWYQQALGLGLQFLLWYDEGEERNRGNFPPRFSGRQFPNYSSELNVNALELEDSALYLCASSLVGEGEKLFFGSGTQLSVL.